This TCR beta chain was retrieved from a study of blood T cells in healthy people across ages. Findings of the study overall: Estimated diversity that came from one million T cells was considered an underestimate.

Alongside a J-beta primer mix, a sample-barcoded 5' primer served in a second PCR lasting about 7 to 11 cycles. TCRdb re-called the 5' RACE reads through MiXCR, storing one row per CDR3 protein. The sample yields over 700,000 distinct CDR3 sequences, around 25% seen once. Comments on this clonotype: Its antigen remains unidentified. An end of the junction differs from the germline gene, which may be a read error.

Germline assignment: CDR1 SSHAT and CDR2 FNYEAQ (reference sequence). The CDR3 runs to 14 residues. These data were likewise used in another study, on T cells of mothers and their children. From that study: Material was donated by three healthy Caucasian mothers and their six children.

The sample consisted of blood. The chain joins TRBV7-7 to TRBJ1-2; D not resolved. The receptor comes from a boy aged 5-17 years in good health. The CDR3 nucleotides are TGTGCTAGCAGCCCCCTGGAGGGTATTTATGGCTACACCTTC. It codes for CASSPLEGIYGYTF.